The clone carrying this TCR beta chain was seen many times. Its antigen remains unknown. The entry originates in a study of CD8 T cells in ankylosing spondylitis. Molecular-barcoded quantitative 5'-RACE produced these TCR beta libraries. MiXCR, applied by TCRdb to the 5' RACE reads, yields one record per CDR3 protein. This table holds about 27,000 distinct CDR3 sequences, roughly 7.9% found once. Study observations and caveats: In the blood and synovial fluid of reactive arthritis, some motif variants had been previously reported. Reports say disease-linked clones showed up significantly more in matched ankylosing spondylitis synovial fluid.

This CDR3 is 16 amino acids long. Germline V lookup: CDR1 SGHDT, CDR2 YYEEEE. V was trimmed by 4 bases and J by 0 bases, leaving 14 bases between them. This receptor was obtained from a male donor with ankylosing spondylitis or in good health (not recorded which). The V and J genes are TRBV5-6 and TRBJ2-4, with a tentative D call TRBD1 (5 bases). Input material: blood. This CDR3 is CASSARQTLAKNIQYF. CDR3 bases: TGTGCCAGCAGCGCTCGACAGACCCTAGCCAAAAACATTCAGTACTTC.